This T cell receptor beta chain was documented in a study of radiotherapy plus CTLA-4 blockade in lung cancer. For the study at large: Objective responses were recorded in about 18% of patients, with disease control recorded in roughly 31%.

Concerning this clone itself: Its target is not known.

Assay used: immunoSEQ multiplex PCR; TCRdb lists only in-frame clones, some missing. Seen here are roughly 120,000 clones, about 83% observed once, and the top ten hold 4.5% to 6.5%. Trimming shortened V by 4 bases and J by 7 bases, and 13 bases separated the two germline ends. The germline CDR1 and CDR2 sequences are MNHNY and SVGAGI (reference sequence). The CDR3 contains 13 residues. Chemo-refractory metastatic non-small-cell lung cancer patients received focal radiation with ipilimumab CTLA-4 blockade. General observations from the study: After treatment with radiotherapy plus ipilimumab, TCR clones that came from the tumor expanded in blood.

J is TRBJ1-2 and V is TRBV6-6; D unresolved. The input for sequencing was peripheral blood, taken from a patient treated with radiotherapy plus ipilimumab. This clonotype was obtained from a human donor with non-small cell lung cancer who had a partial response to radiotherapy plus ipilimumab. Here the CDR3 reads CASSLGSAAGYTF. DNA of the CDR3: TGTGCCAGCAGTTTAGGTTCAGCGGCTGGCTACACCTTC.